A single T cell receptor beta chain is shown here with its context. Its cognate antigen is unknown. The data were obtained in a study of T cell responses to AZD1222 COVID-19 vaccine. Broader study findings: After the peak T cell response, and only then, were repertoires sampled. The study found vaccine-associated CD4 TCRs spanning spike, dominant at 160-218 and 743-854. Baseline testing showed seropositivity in only a handful of AZD1222 recipients. Spike-specific TCR breadth and depth rose after two AZD1222 doses.

Only in-frame clones appear in the TCRdb table, and some are missing; sequencing was by immunoSEQ multiplex PCR. Among some 87,000 clones, around 91% were seen once, and the ten largest hold around 5.2%. CDR1 and CDR2 from the germline V gene are SGHAT and FQNNGV. The CDR3 is 15 residues long. The junction had 11 bases not matched to a gene; V was cut back by 3 bases and J by 9 bases. The source of this sequence is an adult in good health. The starting material was peripheral blood, obtained on day 0 of MenACWY control vaccination. The rearrangement links TRBV11-2 to TRBJ1-1; TRBD1 matches at 9 bases. This chain's CDR3 is CASSLGQGGPYQAFF. For the CDR3, the DNA is TGTGCCAGCAGCTTGGGACAGGGCGGACCCTATCAAGCTTTCTTT.